This T cell receptor (beta chain) was captured by sequencing in a study of T cells in Graves' hyperthyroidism and ophthalmopathy. The V gene lost 3 bases and the J gene lost 5 bases, with 11 bases spanning the gap. The CDR3 is 13 residues long. The germline V gene has CDR1 WNHNN and CDR2 SYGVQD (reference sequence). The sample holds a few counts of this clonotype. RNA transcripts served as the template for amplifying TCR beta CDR3 regions. Primed by the HTBI set, a first-round RT-PCR was run on the TCR CDR3. TCRdb ran MiXCR on the multiplex PCR reads and lists one entry per CDR3 protein. The sample lists hundreds of thousands of distinct CDR3 sequences; more than 45% were seen once.

The chain combines TRBV10-1 with TRBJ2-7; D might be TRBD1 (5 bases). The TCR comes from a young woman with Graves' hyperthyroidism. Sequenced input: peripheral blood or thyroid tissue (not recorded which). Here the CDR3 reads CASSEGVRNEQYF. CDR3 DNA sequence: TGCGCCAGCAGTGAAGGGGTTCGGAACGAGCAGTACTTC.